These 30 T cell receptor beta chains were sequenced from one sample in a study of shared clonotypes between healthy human individuals. Only in-frame clones appear in the TCRdb table, and some are missing; sequencing was by immunoSEQ multiplex PCR. The sample carries 2 million to 3 million clones, 93% recorded once. The sample taken for sequencing was naive CD4+ T cells from PBMCs. The subset denotes: CD45RA+ positively selected. Receptors originate from a young man in good health. Some clones in this sample may be carry-over from other donors' samples.

In its sample, this clone was seen once. The chain carries TRBV13 and TRBJ2-3, with 13 nucleotides matching TRBD2. Germline assignment: CDR1 PRHDT and CDR2 FYEKMQ (reference sequence). V lost 5 bases, J lost 3 bases, and 5 bases stayed unmatched. The CDR3 loop spans 16 amino acids. CDR3 sequence (DNA): TGTGCCAGCAGCCGTCGGACTAGCGGGAGAACAGATACGCAGTATTTT. It codes for CASSRRTSGRTDTQYF. The whole variable domain, remainder taken from reference TRBV13 and TRBJ2-3, is AAGVIQSPRHLIKEKRETATLKCYPIPRHDTVYWYQQGPGQDPQFLISFYEKMQSDKGSIPDRFSAQQFSDYHSELNMSSLELGDSALYFCASSRRTSGRTDTQYFGPGTRLTVL.

The sample holds a few counts of this clone. The rearrangement uses TRBV19 and TRBJ1-4; 9 bases align to TRBD1. The V gene's germline CDR1 is LNHDA and CDR2 SQIVND (reference sequence). V shed 7 bases and J 8 bases; nucleotides not matched to a gene: 11. The length of the CDR3 is 15 residues. The CDR3 DNA sequence: TGTGCCAGTACCTCGCCCGGACAGGGGAGGGAAAAACTGTTTTTT. This encodes CASTSPGQGREKLFF.

The chain uses TRBV4-1 and TRBJ2-5; the match to TRBD1 covers 7 bases. The CDR3 contains 15 residues. Germline assignment: CDR1 MGHRA and CDR2 YSYEKL. V lost 3 bases to trimming and J lost 4 bases; unmatched junction nucleotides: 8. CDR3 in DNA: TGCGCCAGCAGCCAGCCCACAGGGGTGAGAGAGACCCAGTACTTC. This encodes CASSQPTGVRETQYF.

This clone appeared a single time. The chain has TRBV7-2 and TRBJ1-1; D unresolved. CDR1 and CDR2 (germline): SGHTA, FQGNSA. This CDR3 is 16 amino acids long. V was pared by 5 bases and J by 2 bases, with 18 bases between. The CDR3 protein is CASSPIPGAFNTEAFF. The CDR3 DNA sequence: TGTGCCAGCAGCCCTATCCCGGGAGCTTTTAACACTGAAGCTTTCTTT. Together with reference TRBV7-2 and TRBJ1-1, the CDR3 gives the full variable domain: GAGVSQSPSNKVTEKGKDVELRCDPISGHTALYWYRQSLGQGLEFLIYFQGNSAPDKSGLPSDRFSAERTGGSVSTLTIQRTQQEDSAVYLCASSPIPGAFNTEAFFGQGTRLTVV.

The V call is TRBV7-3, the J call TRBJ2-7; D is perhaps TRBD2 (6 bases). The CDR3 totals 12 residues. V was clipped by 0 bases and J by 6 bases, with 6 bases between them. CDR1 and CDR2 from the germline V gene are SGHTA and FQGTGA. CDR3: CASSLTGGEQYF. The CDR3 DNA reads as TGTGCCAGCAGCTTAACCGGGGGCGAGCAGTACTTC. The full variable domain, with the rest looked up from reference TRBV7-3 and TRBJ2-7, is GAGVSQTPSNKVTEKGKYVELRCDPISGHTALYWYRQSLGQGPEFLIYFQGTGAADDSGLPNDRFFAVRPEGSVSTLKIQRTERGDSAVYLCASSLTGGEQYFGPGTRLTVT.

The rearrangement joins TRBV5-1 to TRBJ2-1, with TRBD2 identical over 8 bases. Trimming at V came to 4 bases and at J to 6 bases, leaving 9 bases not matched to a gene. This CDR3 comprises 15 residues. The V gene's germline CDR1 is SGHRS and CDR2 YFSETQ. The CDR3 sequence: CASSPLTSALNEQFF. The CDR3 DNA sequence: TGCGCCAGCAGCCCTCTGACTAGCGCGCTCAATGAGCAGTTCTTC.

The count of this clone is one. This sequence joins TRBV7-6 and TRBJ2-3; D call uncertain. The length of the CDR3 is 13 residues. Deletions cut 5 bases from V and 4 bases from J, with 10 bases between. The germline gives CDR1 SGHVS, CDR2 FNYEAQ. The CDR3: CASSPGLADTQYF. As DNA, the CDR3 is TGTGCCAGCAGCCCGGGCCTCGCAGATACGCAGTATTTT.

This clone was recorded only once. V is TRBV19 and J is TRBJ2-2, with 9 positions matching TRBD1. The CDR3 has 15 amino acids. Germline CDR1 and CDR2: LNHDA and SQIVND (reference sequence). With 6 bases clipped from V and 6 bases from J, the junction kept 8 bases outside the gene matches. CDR3 residues: CASRGDRVVSGELFF. CDR3 bases: TGTGCCAGTAGGGGGGACAGGGTCGTCTCCGGGGAGCTGTTTTTT.

V is TRBV2 and J is TRBJ2-3; the match to TRBD2 covers 10 bases. V shed 5 bases, J shed 1 base, and the junction held 6 bases outside the gene matches. This CDR3 spans 16 amino acids. Germline V gene data show CDR1 as SNHLY and CDR2 as FYNNEI. Here the CDR3 DNA reads TGTGCCAGCAGTTCCACCGGGACTAGCGGCACAGATACGCAGTATTTT. Translated, it gives CASSSTGTSGTDTQYF.

The rearrangement uses TRBV27 and TRBJ2-7, with 8 nucleotides matching TRBD1. Looked up from germline, CDR1 is MNHEY and CDR2 is SMNVEV (reference sequence). V trimming: 5 bases; J trimming: 1 base; junction bases outside the gene matches: 16. The length of the CDR3 is 18 residues. The CDR3 region has the DNA TGTGCCAGCAGTCCTCGTCCCGGGACAGGTTGGGCTTCCTACGAGCAGTACTTC. Its translation: CASSPRPGTGWASYEQYF.

The chain joins TRBV29-1 to TRBJ2-7, with 7 bases identical to TRBD2. This CDR3 is 13 amino acids long. Looked up from germline, CDR1 is SQVTM and CDR2 is ANQGSEA. The J segment lost 10 bases and the V segment lost 5 bases, leaving 14 bases of the junction unmatched. CDR3 DNA: TGCAGCGTTTGGTCTGGGGGGGTGTCGAATCAGTACTTC. Residues: CSVWSGGVSNQYF.

A note on this clone: At the DNA level, this CDR3 is encoded by other sequences in the same sample as well. V usage is TRBV18 and J usage is TRBJ2-7; possible D gene TRBD2, 5 bases. V shed 6 bases and J shed 0 bases, with 9 bases lying between them. CDR3 size: 13 residues. The V gene's germline CDR1 is KGHSH and CDR2 LQKENI. The CDR3 protein is CASSPGGSYEQYF. DNA of the CDR3: TGTGCCAGCTCCCCTGGAGGCTCCTACGAGCAGTACTTC.

The chain combines TRBV2 with TRBJ1-2; 8 bases fit TRBD1. Germline assignment: CDR1 SNHLY and CDR2 FYNNEI. Losses at the gene ends were 6 bases for V and 4 bases for J; bases not matched to a gene: 7. This CDR3 has 14 residues. The CDR3: CASSRTGNSYGYTF. CDR3 DNA: TGTGCCAGCAGCAGGACAGGGAATAGCTATGGCTACACCTTC.

A remark on this clone: Other DNA sequences from this sample encode an identical CDR3 as well. The chain has TRBV28 and TRBJ1-5; D is ambiguous. The V gene lost 3 bases and the J gene lost 6 bases, with 9 bases spanning the gap. This CDR3 region has 13 residues. Germline V CDR1 and CDR2: MDHEN, SYDVKM. The CDR3 bases are TGTGCCAGCAGTTTGCCGCGGGGTCAGCCCCAGCATTTT. Protein product: CASSLPRGQPQHF.

This chain uses TRBV6-5 with TRBJ2-7; 7 bases are a match to TRBD2. The V gene end was trimmed by 5 bases and the J gene end by 7 bases; junction bases not matched to a gene: 14. CDR3 size: 15 residues. Germline CDR1 and CDR2: MNHEY and SVGAGI. In nucleotides, the CDR3 is TGTGCCAGCAGTCAAACTAATGGCCCGGGGGGAGAGCAGTACTTC. Protein: CASSQTNGPGGEQYF.

V usage is TRBV5-5 and J usage is TRBJ2-5, with D tentatively TRBD2 (6 bases). Trimming removed 5 bases at V and 5 bases at J, with 19 bases between. Germline lookup yields CDR1 SGHKS and CDR2 YYEKEE (reference sequence). The CDR3 extends over 15 amino acids. This chain's CDR3 is CASRLEGSGPETQYF. The CDR3 DNA sequence: TGTGCCAGCAGACTGGAGGGATCGGGTCCGGAGACCCAGTACTTC. The complete variable domain, with remaining parts taken from reference TRBV5-5 and TRBJ2-5, reads DAGVTQSPTHLIKTRGQQVTLRCSPISGHKSVSWYQQVLGQGPQFIFQYYEKEERGRGNFPDRFSARQFPNYSSELNVNALLLGDSALYLCASRLEGSGPETQYFGPGTRLLVL.

The V call is TRBV28, the J call TRBJ1-1; D ambiguous. Looked up from germline, CDR1 is MDHEN and CDR2 is SYDVKM. V was shortened by 7 bases and J by 0 bases, with 18 bases between the two germline ends. CDR3 length equals 16 residues. DNA of the CDR3: TGTGCCAGCACCCCAGGCGGGAGTACTTTGAACACTGAAGCTTTCTTT. Its translation is CASTPGGSTLNTEAFF.

The V call is TRBV7-2, the J call TRBJ1-5; D ambiguous. The CDR3 runs 13 residues. Germline values: CDR1 SGHTA, CDR2 FQGNSA. V lost 4 bases to trimming and J lost 3 bases, with 7 bases between them. The CDR3 here is CASSSSINQPQHF. The CDR3 DNA reads as TGTGCCAGCAGCTCCTCTATCAATCAGCCCCAGCATTTT.

The gene calls are TRBV5-1 and TRBJ2-7, with TRBD2 as a possible D gene (6 bases). The CDR3 runs to 14 residues. Per germline, CDR1 SGHRS and CDR2 YFSETQ. V lost 5 bases and J lost 0, with 12 bases in between. In DNA form, the CDR3 reads TGCGCCAGCAGATCTTCGGGAGACTCCTACGAGCAGTACTTC. Amino acids: CASRSSGDSYEQYF. Complete variable domain (other parts from reference TRBV5-1 and TRBJ2-7): KAGVTQTPRYLIKTRGQQVTLSCSPISGHRSVSWYQQTPGQGLQFLFEYFSETQRNKGNFPGRFSGRQFSNSRSEMNVSTLELGDSALYLCASRSSGDSYEQYFGPGTRLTVT.

The J gene is TRBJ2-1, the V gene TRBV5-4; D remains unclear. Per germline, CDR1 SGHNT and CDR2 YYREEE (reference sequence). V gave up 0 bases and J gave up 7 bases, with 11 bases separating them. This CDR3 is built from 14 residues. The CDR3 sequence is CASSLVSGDNEQFF. The CDR3 coding sequence is TGTGCCAGCAGCTTGGTGTCTGGGGATAATGAGCAGTTCTTC.

Worth noting for this clone: Other nucleotide sequences from this sample produce the same CDR3. The J gene is TRBJ2-7, the V gene TRBV28; unclear D gene. Germline V gene lookup returns CDR1 MDHEN and CDR2 SYDVKM. The CDR3 has 13 amino acids. V dropped 3 bases and J dropped 0 bases, with 6 bases sitting between them. DNA of the CDR3: TGTGCCAGCAGTTTCCCCGACTCCTACGAGCAGTACTTC. Translation: CASSFPDSYEQYF.

This clone was seen once. The chain is built from TRBV14 and TRBJ1-2; no clear D gene. V lost 4 bases, J lost 4 bases, and 10 bases lay in between. CDR3 length equals 13 residues. CDR1 is SGHDN, CDR2 FVKESK, per germline. The CDR3 protein is CASSREGVYGYTF. The CDR3 coding sequence is TGTGCCAGCAGCCGAGAGGGTGTCTATGGCTACACCTTC.

The chain combines TRBV4-3 with TRBJ2-4; 8 bases line up with TRBD1. V lost 0 bases to trimming and J lost 0 bases; unmatched junction nucleotides: 10. CDR3 length equals 19 residues. Germline V lookup: CDR1 LGHNA, CDR2 YSLEER. CDR3 DNA: TGCGCCAGCAGCCAAGACCCTGGACAGGGTCCGCTAGCCAAAAACATTCAGTACTTC. It specifies CASSQDPGQGPLAKNIQYF.

The V and J genes are TRBV13 and TRBJ2-3, with a possible D match to TRBD2 (6 bases). Trimming took 4 bases from V and 6 from J, leaving 11 bases between them. The V gene's germline CDR1 is PRHDT and CDR2 FYEKMQ (reference sequence). There are 13 residues in the CDR3. The CDR3 sequence: CASSSGLWDTQYF. Written as DNA, the CDR3 is TGTGCCAGCAGCTCCGGACTATGGGATACGCAGTATTTT.

This clone was detected only once. V and J are TRBV10-2 and TRBJ2-7; D possibly matches TRBD1 or TRBD2 (5 bases each). Trimming cost V 9 bases and J 0 bases, with 24 bases left between them. This CDR3 contains 17 residues. Germline CDR1 WSHSY, CDR2 SAAADI. The CDR3 DNA reads TGCGCCAGTTTACCCTCACCGGGACGGAAGAGCTCCTACGAGCAGTACTTC. As protein: CASLPSPGRKSSYEQYF.

The J gene is TRBJ2-5, the V gene TRBV28, with a tentative D call TRBD1 (6 bases). From germline, CDR1 is MDHEN and CDR2 SYDVKM. This CDR3 spans 16 amino acids. V lost 4 bases to trimming and J lost 0 bases, with 15 bases between them. The CDR3 bases are TGTGCCAGCAGTTCCCCAGGGGACGTTTACCAAGAGACCCAGTACTTC. This sequence encodes CASSSPGDVYQETQYF.

The chain carries TRBV5-8 and TRBJ1-2; D call uncertain. Per germline, CDR1 SGHTS and CDR2 YDEGEE. V shed 0 bases and J shed 8 bases, with 17 bases lying between them. CDR3 length: 15 residues. This CDR3 is CASSLVHWSQTGYTF. The CDR3 DNA is TGTGCCAGCAGCTTGGTCCATTGGTCCCAGACGGGCTACACCTTC.

Worth noting for this clone: This CDR3 is also generated by other DNA sequences in the sample. Written as DNA, the CDR3 is TGTGCCAGTAGCCGGGACAGGGCTGGAAACACCATATATTTT. This sequence encodes CASSRDRAGNTIYF. The chain is built from TRBV19 and TRBJ1-3; 9 nucleotides agree with TRBD1. Trimming cost V 6 bases and J 2 bases; bases outside gene matches: 2. Germline loops: CDR1 LNHDA, CDR2 SQIVND (reference sequence). The CDR3 sequence is 14 residues long. Full variable domain (outside the CDR3, taken from reference TRBV19 and TRBJ1-3): DGGITQSPKYLFRKEGQNVTLSCEQNLNHDAMYWYRQDPGQGLRLIYYSQIVNDFQKGDIAEGYSVSREKKESFPLTVTSAQKNPTAFYLCASSRDRAGNTIYFGEGSWLTVV.

The genes are TRBV5-1 and TRBJ2-5, with 9 bases matching TRBD2. The J call could be wrong; TRBJ2-7 is a better fit for the DNA end. Germline CDR1 SGHRS, CDR2 YFSETQ. The CDR3 totals 16 residues. CDR3 DNA sequence: TGCGCCAGCAGCTTGGAGGAAAGCGGGAGGTACTACGAGCAGTACTTC. Protein product: CASSLEESGRYYEQYF.

The rearrangement uses TRBV5-1 and TRBJ1-2, with no clear D. Trimming left V 4 bases short and J 8 bases short, with 18 bases between. Germline loops: CDR1 SGHRS, CDR2 YFSETQ. The CDR3 spans 14 residues. This chain's CDR3 is CASSPRTDRLGYTF. The DNA of the CDR3 is TGCGCCAGCAGCCCACGGACTGACCGCCTGGGCTACACCTTC.